This TCR beta chain was recorded in a study of blood T cell repertoires in COVID-19. As for the study in general: T cells, B-cell-depleted T cells, or PBMCs provided the cDNA or gDNA that served as material.

Profiled with immunoSEQ multiplex PCR; TCRdb holds only in-frame clones, not every one. Here the sample spans tens of thousands of clones, roughly 87% being singletons. In Seattle, patients joined the study during active infection and were tracked longitudinally. The sequenced sample was peripheral blood. The sequence came from a man aged 50-60 years with COVID-19, enrolled during active disease.

CDR3 in DNA: TGCGCCAGCAGCTTGGGGCCCGTTCTGCTTGGTGAAAAACTGTTTTTT. Translation: CASSLGPVLLGEKLFF. J is TRBJ1-4 and V is TRBV5-1; D uncertain. This CDR3 has 16 amino acids. CDR1 and CDR2 (germline): SGHRS, YFSETQ. V was cut by 0 bases and J by 7 bases, with 16 bases left in between.